This T cell receptor beta chain was obtained from a study of T cells in Graves' hyperthyroidism and ophthalmopathy. Notes on the study in general: A model of 13 V-J features distinguished ophthalmopathy from stable hyperthyroidism. Most thyroid clonotypes expanded above 0.001 were also detected in blood.

In this sample, this clonotype turned up many times. Its antigen is unknown. Across 18 months, stable Graves' hyperthyroidism was marked by no progression to ophthalmopathy. The authors took PBMCs from 8.5 to 10 ml fresh peripheral blood. Amplification targeted TCR beta CDR3 regions from RNA transcripts. A set of HTBI primers served as the primers for a first-round RT-PCR of the TCR CDR3. MiXCR, applied by TCRdb to the multiplex PCR reads, yields one record per CDR3 protein. The table has just under 750,000 distinct CDR3 sequences, under 45% seen once. The V and J ends lost 5 bases and 4 bases respectively, with 18 bases between them. The CDR3 is 15 amino acids.

The TCR was taken from a middle-aged woman with Graves' hyperthyroidism. This chain connects TRBV12-3 or TRBV12-4 to TRBJ2-7; D perhaps matches TRBD2 (6 bases). The sample consisted of blood. Here the CDR3 reads CASSPPRGGAYEQYF. CDR3 DNA sequence: TGTGCCAGCAGTCCCCCCCGAGGAGGGGCATACGAGCAGTACTTC.